This T cell receptor (beta chain) comes out of a study of monozygotic twins with inflammatory bowel disease (dated by TCRdb to the late 2010s). At the level of the whole study: In total, around 28 monozygotic twin pairs made up the full study: 19 Danish pairs, all IBD-discordant, plus nine German pairs, of which four were IBD-concordant and five were IBD-discordant. The search for disease-associated traits relied mainly on comparing IBD patients with their genetically identical healthy co-twins within discordant pairs. Each individual had, on average, about 151 000 unique TCRalpha sequences and 181 000 unique TCRbeta sequences available for analysis.

As to this clonotype: What antigen it recognizes has not been identified.

Points the paper makes about the study in general: Fewer clonotypes were shared with other individuals by IBD patients than by healthy twins, most markedly in patients showing signs of disease activity. No single strong signal or clonotype linked to IBD turned up in the results, so the idea that one exists was not supported. Because patients received different immunosuppressive treatments, the repertoires may have picked up extra background noise and variability between individuals. Different T cell subtypes could not be distinguished in the analysis. TCRbeta repertoire diversity, by inverse Simpson index, was decreased in IBD patients compared with their healthy co-twins. Repertoire similarity did not differ between concordant and discordant twins, possibly due to limited statistical power.

A roughly 2.4 ml peripheral blood sample was drawn into PAXgene tubes per donor and stored at -80°C. Without any T cell sorting, total RNA was extracted from whole blood using the PAXgene blood miRNA kit on an automated QIAcube. Peripheral blood from monozygotic twin pairs concordant or discordant for inflammatory bowel disease was subjected to deep TCRalpha and TCRbeta repertoire profiling with unique molecular barcoding. Smoking habits were recorded for all twin pairs, and individuals were classified as current, former or never smokers. Libraries were constructed by 5' RACE. Preparation of each TCR library used approximately 3,700 ng of total RNA. For each sample, cDNA synthesis with SMARTScribe reverse transcriptase was split into eight separate reactions. Unique molecular identifiers containing a 6-nucleotide sample barcode were introduced through template switching during cDNA synthesis. TCRalpha and TCRbeta cDNA was amplified by two nested PCRs of about 15 and 9 cycles, with bead purification after each PCR. Before amplification, cDNA was treated with uracil DNA-glycosylase and purified using the QIAquick PCR purification kit. The second PCR was the step at which Illumina TruSeq-compatible adapters and sample-specific barcodes were added. Library quality and concentration were assessed using TapeStation and Qubit, and about 5 ng of each library was pooled. Pooled libraries were sequenced on an Illumina HiSeq2500 single-index Rapid Run with 2 x 100 bp reads and custom sequencing primers. The published analysis was carried out like this. UMI-based consensus assembly with MiGEC version 1.2.6 was used to correct PCR and sequencing errors. MiXCR version 2.1.1 handled V(D)J alignment, clonotype assembly and CDR3 extraction. Gene usage, clonotype sharing and MAIT/NKT TCR abundance were normalised by analysing the top 1000, 10 000 and 20 000 clonotypes per sample. Diversity was computed as the inverse Simpson index with the vegan R package after downsampling to 27 000 UMIs. Paired Mann-Whitney U tests were applied to discordant twin pairs, and Benjamini-Hochberg correction was used for multiple testing. The reads went through TCRdb reprocessing, and each CDR3 protein sequence gets one entry with no DNA. The V and J calls were determined by TCRdb, not by the authors. The table kept for this sample lists over 120,000 distinct CDR3 sequences. The biggest ten clones account for roughly 1.2% of the sample.

From cysteine to phenylalanine, the CDR3 is 18 amino acids long. No DNA has been recorded. The TCR sequence derives from a human donor with ulcerative colitis or Crohn's disease, or a healthy co-twin of an affected twin (not recorded which). Sample: blood. In this chain, TRBV12-3 or TRBV12-4 is recombined with TRBJ2-1; there is no DNA to check the TCRdb D call of TRBD2. The CDR3 sequence is CASSHQPPGLADPNEQFF.